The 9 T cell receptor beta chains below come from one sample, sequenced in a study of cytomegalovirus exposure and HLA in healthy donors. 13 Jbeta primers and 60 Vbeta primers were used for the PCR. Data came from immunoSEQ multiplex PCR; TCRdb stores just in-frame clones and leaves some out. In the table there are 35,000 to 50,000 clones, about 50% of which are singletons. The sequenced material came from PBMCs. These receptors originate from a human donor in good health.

The CDR3 loop reads CASSSRQGSTATGELFF. CDR3 coding DNA: TGTGCCAGCAGCTCTCGACAGGGGAGTACGGCCACCGGGGAGCTGTTTTTT. The chain combines TRBV5-6 with TRBJ2-2, with TRBD1 identical over 8 bases. Germline CDR1 and CDR2: SGHDT and YYEEEE. V shed 3 bases, J shed 4 bases, and the junction held 11 bases outside the gene matches. CDR3 size: 17 residues.

The CDR3, as DNA: TGTGCCAGCAGCTCCGGGACTAGCGGGTACAATGAGCAGTTCTTC. It specifies CASSSGTSGYNEQFF. This chain links TRBV7-2 with TRBJ2-1; 12 bases align to TRBD2. CDR3 length: 15 amino acids. In germline, CDR1 is SGHTA, CDR2 FQGNSA. J lost 4 bases, V lost 4 bases, and 2 bases had no gene match.

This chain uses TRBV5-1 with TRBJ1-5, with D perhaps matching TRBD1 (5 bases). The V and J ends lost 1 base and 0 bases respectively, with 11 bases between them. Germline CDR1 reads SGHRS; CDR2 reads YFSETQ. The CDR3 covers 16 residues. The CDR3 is CASSLTGGNSNQPQHF. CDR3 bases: TGCGCCAGCAGCTTGACAGGAGGGAATAGCAATCAGCCCCAGCATTTT.

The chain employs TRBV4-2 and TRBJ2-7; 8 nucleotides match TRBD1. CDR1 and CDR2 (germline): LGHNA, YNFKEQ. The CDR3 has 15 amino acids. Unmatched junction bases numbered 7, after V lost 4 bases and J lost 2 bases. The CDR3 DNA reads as TGTGCCAGCAGCCTCTCCCGGGACAGGACCTACGAGCAGTACTTC. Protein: CASSLSRDRTYEQYF.

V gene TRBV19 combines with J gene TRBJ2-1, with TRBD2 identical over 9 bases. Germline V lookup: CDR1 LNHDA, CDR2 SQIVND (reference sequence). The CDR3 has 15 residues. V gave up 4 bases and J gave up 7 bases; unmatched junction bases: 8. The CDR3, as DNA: TGTGCCAGTAGTACCCCCGGACTAGCGAGGAATGAGCAGTTCTTC. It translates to CASSTPGLARNEQFF.

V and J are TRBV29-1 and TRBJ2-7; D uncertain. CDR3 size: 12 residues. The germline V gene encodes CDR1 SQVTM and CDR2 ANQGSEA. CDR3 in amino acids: CPGHRSSYEQYF. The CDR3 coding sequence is TGCCCCGGCCACCGGAGCTCCTACGAGCAGTACTTC.

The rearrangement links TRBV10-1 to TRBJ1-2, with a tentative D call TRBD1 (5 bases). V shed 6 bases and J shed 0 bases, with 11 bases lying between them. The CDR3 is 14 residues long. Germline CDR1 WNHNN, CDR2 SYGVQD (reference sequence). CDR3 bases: TGCGCCAGCAGCCTGGCGGGGGCTAACTATGGCTACACCTTC. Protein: CASSLAGANYGYTF.

CDR3 nucleotide sequence: TGCGCCGGCCTCGTTCTCTACGAGCAGTACTTC. Its translation is CAGLVLYEQYF. The chain employs TRBV5-1 and TRBJ2-7; D is undetermined. Germline loops: CDR1 SGHRS, CDR2 YFSETQ. The CDR3 is 11 residues long. Trimming cost V 10 bases and J 3 bases, with 11 bases left between them.

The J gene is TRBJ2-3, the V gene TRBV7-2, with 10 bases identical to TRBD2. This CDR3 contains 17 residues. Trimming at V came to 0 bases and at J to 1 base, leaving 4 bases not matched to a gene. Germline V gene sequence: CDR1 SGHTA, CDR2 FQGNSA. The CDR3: CASSLAPSGRGTDTQYF. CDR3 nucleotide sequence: TGTGCCAGCAGCTTAGCCCCAAGCGGGAGGGGCACAGATACGCAGTATTTT.